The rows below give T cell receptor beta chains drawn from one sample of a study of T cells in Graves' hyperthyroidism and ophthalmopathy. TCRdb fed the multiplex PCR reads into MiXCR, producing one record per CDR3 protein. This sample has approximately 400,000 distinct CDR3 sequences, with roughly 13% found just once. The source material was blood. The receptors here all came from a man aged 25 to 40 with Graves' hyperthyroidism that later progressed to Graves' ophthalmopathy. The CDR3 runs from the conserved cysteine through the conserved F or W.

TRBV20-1 CSARGQSNQPQHF
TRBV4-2 CASSFRGFNYGYTF
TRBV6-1 CASSSSGGAGETQYF
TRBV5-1 CASKQGTGLKDTEAFF
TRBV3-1 CASSPSGDTGELFF
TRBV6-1 CASSPGRGSGANVLTF
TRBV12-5 CASGFSGETQYF
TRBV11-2 CASSLGTGNSGANVLTF
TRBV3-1 CASSQDRRGEQYF
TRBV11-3 CASSPNRVEQFF
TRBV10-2 CASSGDRDREVNTGELFF
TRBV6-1 CASSPLRRYEQYF
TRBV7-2 CASSLGRGGQFF
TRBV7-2 CASSPPQAGQETQYF
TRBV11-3 CASSLGGVQYEQYF
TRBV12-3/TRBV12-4 CASTPGRRNTGELFF